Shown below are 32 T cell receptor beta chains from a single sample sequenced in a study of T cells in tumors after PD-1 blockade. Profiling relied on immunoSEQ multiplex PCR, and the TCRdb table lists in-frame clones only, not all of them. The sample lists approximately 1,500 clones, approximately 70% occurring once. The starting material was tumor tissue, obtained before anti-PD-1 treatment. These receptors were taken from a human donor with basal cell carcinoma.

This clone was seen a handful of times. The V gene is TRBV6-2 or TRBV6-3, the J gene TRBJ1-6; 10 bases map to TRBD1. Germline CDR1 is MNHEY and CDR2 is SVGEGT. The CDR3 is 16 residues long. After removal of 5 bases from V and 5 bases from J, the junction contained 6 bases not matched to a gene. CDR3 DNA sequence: TGTGCCAGCAGTCCAGGACAGGGGGGAAATAATTCACCCCTCCACTTT. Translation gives CASSPGQGGNNSPLHF.

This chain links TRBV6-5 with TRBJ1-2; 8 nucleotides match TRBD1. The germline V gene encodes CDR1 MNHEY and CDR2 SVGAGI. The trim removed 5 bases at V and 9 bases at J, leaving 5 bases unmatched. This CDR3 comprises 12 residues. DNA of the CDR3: TGTGCCAGCAGTCCCGGACAGGGACGCTACACCTTC. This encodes CASSPGQGRYTF.

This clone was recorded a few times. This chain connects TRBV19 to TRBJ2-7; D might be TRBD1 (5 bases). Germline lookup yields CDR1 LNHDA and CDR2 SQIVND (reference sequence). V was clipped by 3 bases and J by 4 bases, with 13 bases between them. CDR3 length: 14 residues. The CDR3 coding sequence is TGTGCCAGTAGTATTGGCCAGGGTTCTTACGAGCAGTACTTC. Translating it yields CASSIGQGSYEQYF.

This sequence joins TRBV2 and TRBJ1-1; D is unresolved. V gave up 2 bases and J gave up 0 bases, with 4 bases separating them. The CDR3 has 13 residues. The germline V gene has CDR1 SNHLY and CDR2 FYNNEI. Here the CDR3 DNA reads TGTGCCAGCAGTGAAAGGGTGAACACTGAAGCTTTCTTT. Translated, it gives CASSERVNTEAFF.

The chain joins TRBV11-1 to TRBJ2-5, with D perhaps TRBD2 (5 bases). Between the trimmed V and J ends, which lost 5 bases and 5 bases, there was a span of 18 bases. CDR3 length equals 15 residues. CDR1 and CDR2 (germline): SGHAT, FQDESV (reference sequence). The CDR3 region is CASSLGRAPGETQYF. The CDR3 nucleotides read TGTGCCAGCAGCCTAGGCCGGGCCCCGGGGGAGACCCAGTACTTC.

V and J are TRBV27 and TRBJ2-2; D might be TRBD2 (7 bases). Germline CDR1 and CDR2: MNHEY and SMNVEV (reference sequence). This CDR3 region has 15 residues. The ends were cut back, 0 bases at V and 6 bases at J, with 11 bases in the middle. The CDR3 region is CASSLSRGGAGELFF. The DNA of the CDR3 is TGTGCCAGCAGTTTATCTAGGGGGGGGGCCGGGGAGCTGTTTTTT.

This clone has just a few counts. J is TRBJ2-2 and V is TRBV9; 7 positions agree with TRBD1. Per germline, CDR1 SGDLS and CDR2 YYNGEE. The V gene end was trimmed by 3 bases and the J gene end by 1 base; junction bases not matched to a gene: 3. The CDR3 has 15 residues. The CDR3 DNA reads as TGTGCCAGCAGCGGTCGACAGGGGAACACCGGGGAGCTGTTTTTT. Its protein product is CASSGRQGNTGELFF.

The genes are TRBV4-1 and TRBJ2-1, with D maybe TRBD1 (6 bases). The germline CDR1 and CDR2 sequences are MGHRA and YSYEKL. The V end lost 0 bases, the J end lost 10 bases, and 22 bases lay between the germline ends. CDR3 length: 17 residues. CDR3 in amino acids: CASSQEKPGEGVWEQFF. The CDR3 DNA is TGCGCCAGCAGCCAAGAGAAACCAGGGGAAGGAGTATGGGAGCAGTTCTTC.

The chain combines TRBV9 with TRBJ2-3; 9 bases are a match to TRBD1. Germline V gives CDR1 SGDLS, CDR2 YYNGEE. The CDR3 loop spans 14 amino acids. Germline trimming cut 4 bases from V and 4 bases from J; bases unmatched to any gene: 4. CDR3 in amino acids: CASSLRQGADTQYF. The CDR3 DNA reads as TGTGCCAGCAGCCTTCGACAGGGGGCAGATACGCAGTATTTT.

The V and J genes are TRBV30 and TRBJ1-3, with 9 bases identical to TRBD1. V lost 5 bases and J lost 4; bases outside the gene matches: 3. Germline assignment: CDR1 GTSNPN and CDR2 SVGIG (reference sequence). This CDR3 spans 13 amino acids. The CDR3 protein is CAWAGQGGNTIYF. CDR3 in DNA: TGTGCCTGGGCCGGACAGGGGGGAAACACCATATATTTT.

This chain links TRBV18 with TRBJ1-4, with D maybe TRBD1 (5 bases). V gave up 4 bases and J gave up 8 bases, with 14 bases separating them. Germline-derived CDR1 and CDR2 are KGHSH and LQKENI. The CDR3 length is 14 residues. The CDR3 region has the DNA TGTGCCAGCTCACTCCAGGGTACCGGCGAAAAACTGTTTTTT. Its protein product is CASSLQGTGEKLFF.

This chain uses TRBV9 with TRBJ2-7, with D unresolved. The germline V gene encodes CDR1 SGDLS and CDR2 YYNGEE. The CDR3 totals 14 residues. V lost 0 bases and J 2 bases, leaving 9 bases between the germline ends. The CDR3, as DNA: TGTGCCAGCAGCGTAGCAGTCCAAGCCTACGAGCAGTACTTC. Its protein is CASSVAVQAYEQYF.

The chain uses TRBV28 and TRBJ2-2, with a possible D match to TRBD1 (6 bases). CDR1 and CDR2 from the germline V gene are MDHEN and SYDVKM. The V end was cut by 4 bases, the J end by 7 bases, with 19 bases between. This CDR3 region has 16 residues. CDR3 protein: CASSSPESGERGELFF. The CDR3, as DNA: TGTGCCAGCAGTTCCCCCGAATCAGGGGAACGCGGGGAGCTGTTTTTT.

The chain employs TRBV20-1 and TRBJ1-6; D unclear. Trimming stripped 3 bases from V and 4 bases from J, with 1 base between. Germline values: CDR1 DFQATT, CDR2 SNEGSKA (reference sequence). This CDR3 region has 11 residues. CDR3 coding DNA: TGCAGTGCTAGTTATAATTCACCCCTCCACTTT. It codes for CSASYNSPLHF.

Written as DNA, the CDR3 is TGTGCCAGCAGCCTAACATCCGGTCACAGGGGTGGCGAAAAACTGTTTTTT. This encodes CASSLTSGHRGGEKLFF. V and J are TRBV5-4 and TRBJ1-4; 7 positions agree with TRBD1. The ends lost 4 bases at V and 8 bases at J; junction bases unmatched: 17. The V gene's germline CDR1 is SGHNT and CDR2 YYREEE (reference sequence). There are 17 residues in the CDR3. Combining the CDR3 with reference TRBV5-4 and TRBJ1-4 gives the whole variable domain ETGVTQSPTHLIKTRGQQVTLRCSSQSGHNTVSWYQQALGQGPQFIFQYYREEENGRGNFPPRFSGLQFPNYSSELNVNALELDDSALYLCASSLTSGHRGGEKLFFGSGTQLSVL.

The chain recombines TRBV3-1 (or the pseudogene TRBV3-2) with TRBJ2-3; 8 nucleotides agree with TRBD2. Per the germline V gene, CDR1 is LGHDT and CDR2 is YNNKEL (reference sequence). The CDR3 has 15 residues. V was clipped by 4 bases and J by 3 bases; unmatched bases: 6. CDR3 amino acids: CASSPRGGLTDTQYF. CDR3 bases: TGTGCCAGCAGCCCCCGGGGGGGGTTAACAGATACGCAGTATTTT.

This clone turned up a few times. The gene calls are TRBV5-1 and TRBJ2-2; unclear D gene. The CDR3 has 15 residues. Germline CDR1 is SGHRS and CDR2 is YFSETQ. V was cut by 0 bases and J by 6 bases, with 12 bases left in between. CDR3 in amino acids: CASSLENPSAGELFF. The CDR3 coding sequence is TGCGCCAGCAGCTTGGAGAACCCCTCGGCCGGGGAGCTGTTTTTT.

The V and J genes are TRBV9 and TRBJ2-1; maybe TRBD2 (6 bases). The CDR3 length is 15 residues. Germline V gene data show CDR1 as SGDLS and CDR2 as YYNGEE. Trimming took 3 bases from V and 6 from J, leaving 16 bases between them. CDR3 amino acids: CASSGLGEAFNEQFF. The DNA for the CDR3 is TGTGCCAGCAGCGGACTAGGAGAGGCCTTCAATGAGCAGTTCTTC.

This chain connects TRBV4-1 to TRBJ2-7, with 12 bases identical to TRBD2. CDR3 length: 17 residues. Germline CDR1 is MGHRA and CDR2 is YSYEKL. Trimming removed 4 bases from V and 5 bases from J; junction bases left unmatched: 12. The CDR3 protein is CASSPGLAGPLRHEQYF. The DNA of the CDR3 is TGCGCCAGCAGCCCAGGACTAGCGGGACCCCTGAGACACGAGCAGTACTTC.

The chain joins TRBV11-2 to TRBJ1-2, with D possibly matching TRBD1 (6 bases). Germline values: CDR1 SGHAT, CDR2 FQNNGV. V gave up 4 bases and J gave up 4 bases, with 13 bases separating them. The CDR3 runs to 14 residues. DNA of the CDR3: TGTGCCAGCAGCTCATTAGGGGGGGGCTATGGCTACACCTTC. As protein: CASSSLGGGYGYTF.

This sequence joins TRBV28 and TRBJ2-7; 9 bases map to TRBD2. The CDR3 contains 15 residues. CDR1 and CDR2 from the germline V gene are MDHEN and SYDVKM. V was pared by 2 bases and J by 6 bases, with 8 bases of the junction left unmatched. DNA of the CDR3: TGTGCCAGCAGTTTAGCGGGAGGGCCGACTAGCGAGCAGTACTTC. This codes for CASSLAGGPTSEQYF. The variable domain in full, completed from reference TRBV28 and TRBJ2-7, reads DVKVTQSSRYLVKRTGEKVFLECVQDMDHENMFWYRQDPGLGLRLIYFSYDVKMKEKGDIPEGYSVSREKKERFSLILESASTNQTSMYLCASSLAGGPTSEQYFGPGTRLTVT.

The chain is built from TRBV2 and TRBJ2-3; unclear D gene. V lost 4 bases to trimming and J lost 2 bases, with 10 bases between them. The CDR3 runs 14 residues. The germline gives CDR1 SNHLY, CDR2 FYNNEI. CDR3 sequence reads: CASSADAITDTQYF. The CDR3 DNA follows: TGTGCCAGCAGTGCGGACGCCATCACAGATACGCAGTATTTT.

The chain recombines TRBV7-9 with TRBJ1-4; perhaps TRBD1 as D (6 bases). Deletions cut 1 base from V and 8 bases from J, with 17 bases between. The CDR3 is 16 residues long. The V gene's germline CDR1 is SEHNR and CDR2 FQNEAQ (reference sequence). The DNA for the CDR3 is TGTGCCAGCAGCTTAGGGAGGACACCAGGGGAGGAAAAACTGTTTTTT. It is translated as CASSLGRTPGEEKLFF.

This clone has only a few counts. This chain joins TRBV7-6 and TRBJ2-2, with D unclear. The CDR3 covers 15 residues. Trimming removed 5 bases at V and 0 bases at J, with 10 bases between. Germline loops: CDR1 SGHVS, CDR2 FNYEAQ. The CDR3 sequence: CASSPRPANTGELFF. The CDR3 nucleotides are TGTGCCAGCAGCCCGAGGCCCGCGAACACCGGGGAGCTGTTTTTT.

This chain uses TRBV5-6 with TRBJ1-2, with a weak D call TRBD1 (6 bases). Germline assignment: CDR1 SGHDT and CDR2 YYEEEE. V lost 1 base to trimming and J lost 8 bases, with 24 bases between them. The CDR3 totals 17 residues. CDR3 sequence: CASSLIPSGGGVTGYTF. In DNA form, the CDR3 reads TGTGCCAGCAGCTTGATCCCCTCCGGGGGCGGCGTAACGGGCTACACCTTC.

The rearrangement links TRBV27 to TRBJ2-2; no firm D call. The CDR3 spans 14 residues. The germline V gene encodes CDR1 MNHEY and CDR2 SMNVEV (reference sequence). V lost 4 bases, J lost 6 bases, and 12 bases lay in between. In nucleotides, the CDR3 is TGTGCCAGCAGTTCAGGTCGGTTGGCCGGGGAGCTGTTTTTT. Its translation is CASSSGRLAGELFF.

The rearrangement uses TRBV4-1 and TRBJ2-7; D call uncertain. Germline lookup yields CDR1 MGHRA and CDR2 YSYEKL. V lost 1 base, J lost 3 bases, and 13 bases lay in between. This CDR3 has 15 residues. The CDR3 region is CASSQGRDIIYEQYF. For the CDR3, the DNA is TGCGCCAGCAGCCAAGGAAGGGATATCATCTACGAGCAGTACTTC.

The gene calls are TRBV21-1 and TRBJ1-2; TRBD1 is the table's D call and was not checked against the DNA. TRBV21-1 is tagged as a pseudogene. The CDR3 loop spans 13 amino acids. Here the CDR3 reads CANEDRLSYGYTF. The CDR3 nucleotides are TGTGCCAACGAAGACAGGTTAAGCTATGGCTACACCTTC.

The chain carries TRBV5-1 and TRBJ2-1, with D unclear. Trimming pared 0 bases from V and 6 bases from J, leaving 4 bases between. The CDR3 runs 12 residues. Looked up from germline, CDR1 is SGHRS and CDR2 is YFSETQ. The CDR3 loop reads CASSLVVNEQFF. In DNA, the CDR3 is TGCGCCAGCAGCTTGGTGGTCAATGAGCAGTTCTTC.

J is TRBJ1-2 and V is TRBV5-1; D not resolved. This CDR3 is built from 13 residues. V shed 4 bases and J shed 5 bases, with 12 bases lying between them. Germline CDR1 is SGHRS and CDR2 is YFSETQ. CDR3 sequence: CASSPREPYGYTF. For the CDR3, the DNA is TGCGCCAGCAGCCCCCGGGAGCCTTATGGCTACACCTTC.

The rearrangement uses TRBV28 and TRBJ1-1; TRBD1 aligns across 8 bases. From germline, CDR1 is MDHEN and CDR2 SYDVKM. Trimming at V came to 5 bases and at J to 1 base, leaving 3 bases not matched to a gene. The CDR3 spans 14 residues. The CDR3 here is CASSPGQGNTEAFF. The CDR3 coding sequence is TGTGCCAGCAGTCCAGGACAGGGGAACACTGAAGCTTTCTTT. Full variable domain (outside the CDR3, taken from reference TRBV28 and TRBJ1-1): DVKVTQSSRYLVKRTGEKVFLECVQDMDHENMFWYRQDPGLGLRLIYFSYDVKMKEKGDIPEGYSVSREKKERFSLILESASTNQTSMYLCASSPGQGNTEAFFGQGTRLTVV.

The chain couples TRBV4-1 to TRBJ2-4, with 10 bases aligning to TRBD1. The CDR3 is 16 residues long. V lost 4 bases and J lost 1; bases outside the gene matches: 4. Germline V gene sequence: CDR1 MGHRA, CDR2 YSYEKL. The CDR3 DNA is TGCGCCAGCAGCCCTGGGACAGGGGACGCCAAAAACATTCAGTACTTC. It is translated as CASSPGTGDAKNIQYF.